Sequencing of this TCR beta chain was carried out in a study of cytomegalovirus exposure and HLA in healthy donors. Findings and caveats of the study: A list of approximately 160 TCR beta chains associated with cytomegalovirus was given.

A note on this clone: Its antigen is not identified.

This table comes from immunoSEQ multiplex PCR, and its TCRdb copy is limited to in-frame clones, with some not included. Here the sample spans 260,000 or so clones, 80% to 95% being singletons. The donors formed part of the roughly 110-subject validation cohort, distinct from the roughly 730-subject first cohort. Germline V lookup: CDR1 SGHRS, CDR2 YFSETQ. The CDR3 is 12 residues long. V lost 4 bases and J lost 7; bases outside the gene matches: 5. This clonotype was sampled from a young woman in good health and CMV-seronegative. The chain recombines TRBV5-1 with TRBJ2-7, with TRBD1 identical over 7 bases. Sequencing used PBMCs. The CDR3 region has the DNA TGCGCCAGCAGCACAGGGACAGCTGAGCAGTACTTC. This encodes CASSTGTAEQYF.